This is a list of T cell receptor beta chains from one sample in a study of CD8+ T cells in alopecia areata. Clones were read by immunoSEQ multiplex PCR, and TCRdb kept only the in-frame ones, dropping some. Found here are some 190,000 clones, around 56% of them singletons; the top ten hold roughly 0.71%. The source was CD4+ T cells sorted from blood, collected at week 4, from a patient treated with tofacitinib. These TCRs come from a human donor with alopecia areata. Both conserved end residues are part of each CDR3. D genes are given only for firm matches. Rows give clone size only sometimes, using once, few, many, or a class for an expanded clone.

clone_size	v_call	j_call	d_call	cdr3_nt	cdr3_aa
.	TRBV9	TRBJ1-5	.	TGTGCCAGCAGCACCAGGGATGGTCAGCCCCAGCATTTT	CASSTRDGQPQHF
.	TRBV7-9	TRBJ1-2	TRBD1	TGTGCCAGCAGCCGCCTGACAGGGGAACACACCTTC	CASSRLTGEHTF
few	TRBV29-1	TRBJ1-1	.	TGCAGCGTTGACGTGGTGACTGAAGCTTTCTTT	CSVDVVTEAFF
.	TRBV7-9	TRBJ2-6	.	TGTGCCAGCAGTTTCAGCTCTGGGGCCAACGTCCTGACTTTC	CASSFSSGANVLTF
.	TRBV4-1	TRBJ1-4	.	TGCGCCAGCAGCTCACAGGGTGTCGCAACTAATGAAAAACTGTTTTTT	CASSSQGVATNEKLFF
.	TRBV29-1	TRBJ2-2	.	TGCAGCGCAAGGGGTAACGCCGGGGAGCTGTTTTTT	CSARGNAGELFF
.	TRBV7-2	TRBJ2-1	.	TGTGCCAGCAGCTTAGCGCCGAGGGGCCCAGAGCGACAATCCTACAATGAGCAGTTCTTC	CASSLAPRGPERQSYNEQFF
few	TRBV29-1	TRBJ2-7	.	TGCAGCGTTGAGACAGGCTACGAGCAGTACTTC	CSVETGYEQYF
.	TRBV4-3	TRBJ2-1	TRBD2	TGCGCCAGCAGCCGGGCTAGCGGTTACAATGAGCAGTTCTTC	CASSRASGYNEQFF
few	TRBV2	TRBJ1-5	.	TGTGCCAGCAGTGAAGGCAGGGCTGACAATCAGCCCCAGCATTTT	CASSEGRADNQPQHF
once	TRBV5-1	TRBJ2-7	.	TGCGCCAGCAGCTTTTCGATGACCGTCGGCGAGCAGTACTTC	CASSFSMTVGEQYF
.	TRBV9	TRBJ2-7	TRBD2	TGTGCCAGCAGCCAACTTAGCGGGAGGGGATACGAGCAGTACTTC	CASSQLSGRGYEQYF
.	TRBV29-1	TRBJ2-2	.	TGCAGCGTTGAGGCCCGCGCAGGGCTGAACACCGGGGAGCTGTTTTTT	CSVEARAGLNTGELFF
.	TRBV4-2	TRBJ1-2	.	TGTGCCAGCAGCCAAGGGACGGGGGCGGCCGGCTATGGCTACACCTTC	CASSQGTGAAGYGYTF
.	TRBV6-9	TRBJ1-4	.	TGTGCCAGCAGTTATTCCCCGGTCATTGGTAGTGAAAAACTGTTTTTT	CASSYSPVIGSEKLFF
few	TRBV18	TRBJ2-7	.	TGTGCCAGCTCACCCGAGGGAGGAAGGACAGGCTACGAGCAGTACTTC	CASSPEGGRTGYEQYF
.	TRBV5-5	TRBJ1-5	.	TGTGCCAGCAGCTTCGTGACAGATAGCAATCAGCCCCAGCATTTT	CASSFVTDSNQPQHF
.	TRBV20-1	TRBJ1-1	.	TGCAGTGCTAGAGCTGGGATGAGCGCTTTCTTT	CSARAGMSAFF
.	TRBV30	TRBJ2-3	TRBD2	TGTGCCTGGAGCGTAATGCGGGCTAGCGGGAGGACAGATACGCAGTATTTT	CAWSVMRASGRTDTQYF
.	TRBV19	TRBJ1-5	.	TGTGCCAGTAGTATAGGGAAGGGGAGGACTAGACAGCCCCAGCATTTT	CASSIGKGRTRQPQHF